This entry lists 24 T cell receptor beta chains sequenced from one sample in a study of blood T cells in healthy people across ages (dated by TCRdb to about 2015). The library was produced with 5' RACE. The run used an Illumina HiSeq 2500. The second PCR ran for about 7 to 11 cycles and used a J-beta primer mix along with a sample-barcoded 5' primer. TCRdb reprocessed the public reads (quality trimming at Q25 with fastp, clone calling with MiXCR) and kept in-frame beta chains. Every distinct CDR3 protein forms one entry, paired with its most common genes and DNA. This sample has some 1.4 million distinct CDR3 sequences in its table, and about 43% of those were observed once. Less than 8% of the sample goes to the ten largest clones. The sample comprised blood. The receptor set was obtained from a woman between 18 and 29 years old in good health.

This clonotype was observed a few times. The chain joins TRBV28 to TRBJ2-5, with a possible D match to TRBD2 (6 bases). V lost 7 bases and J lost 5, with 11 bases in between. CDR3 size: 12 residues. Looked up from germline, CDR1 is MDHEN and CDR2 is SYDVKM. The DNA of the CDR3 is TGTGCCAGCACCTCGGGGGACGAGACCCAGTACTTC. Translating it yields CASTSGDETQYF.

With respect to this clonotype: One end of the junction fails to match germline, which may point to a read error. This chain uses TRBV12-5 with TRBJ2-5, with 10 bases matching TRBD1. The germline V gene has CDR1 LGHNT and CDR2 FRNRAP. CDR3 length: 13 amino acids. Here the CDR3 reads CARGSDRGETQYF. The DNA of the CDR3 is TGTGCTAGGGGTTCGGACAGGGGGGAGACCCAGTACTTC.

The chain uses TRBV9 and TRBJ2-1; 8 positions agree with TRBD1. CDR1 SGDLS and CDR2 YYNGEE come from the germline V gene. The CDR3 runs to 12 residues. After removal of 8 bases from V and 8 bases from J, the junction contained 6 bases not matched to a gene. The CDR3 here is CASGQGGDEQFF. CDR3 in DNA: TGTGCCAGTGGACAGGGTGGGGATGAGCAGTTCTTC.

V and J are TRBV6-4 and TRBJ2-4; D gene uncertain. V lost 3 bases to trimming and J lost 4 bases, with 7 bases between them. The CDR3 covers 13 residues. Per germline, CDR1 MRHNA and CDR2 SNTAGT. CDR3 region: CASSEGPKNIQYF. In DNA form, the CDR3 reads TGTGCCAGCAGTGAAGGCCCAAAAAACATTCAGTACTTC.

The chain has TRBV7-9 and TRBJ1-5; TRBD1 matches 7 bases. Germline CDR1 and CDR2: SEHNR and FQNEAQ (reference sequence). The CDR3 is made up of 15 amino acids. V was pared by 1 base and J by 5 bases, with 5 bases of the junction left unmatched. The CDR3 DNA sequence: TGTGCCAGCAGCTTAGGACAGGGTGGTTATCAGCCCCAGCATTTT. Residues: CASSLGQGGYQPQHF.

This sequence joins TRBV3-1 and TRBJ2-7; 10 bases are shared with TRBD2. After removal of 2 bases from V and 7 bases from J, the junction contained 5 bases not matched to a gene. Germline V gene lookup returns CDR1 LGHDT and CDR2 YNNKEL (reference sequence). The CDR3 runs 14 residues. This CDR3 is CASSQTSGTLEQYF. The CDR3 nucleotides are TGTGCCAGCAGCCAAACTAGCGGGACCCTTGAGCAGTACTTC.

This clonotype was seen more than once but under ten times. The gene calls are TRBV20-1 and TRBJ2-3, with 9 bases that match TRBD2. CDR3 length equals 15 residues. Germline V lookup: CDR1 DFQATT, CDR2 SNEGSKA (reference sequence). With 2 bases clipped from V and 4 bases from J, the junction kept 7 bases outside the gene matches. The CDR3 sequence is CSARFPGLASDTQYF. The DNA of the CDR3 is TGCAGTGCTAGATTCCCGGGACTAGCTTCAGATACGCAGTATTTT.

This chain links TRBV5-1 with TRBJ2-1, with D perhaps TRBD1 or TRBD2 (5 bases each). Germline CDR1 and CDR2: SGHRS and YFSETQ. The CDR3 extends over 16 amino acids. V lost 2 bases, J lost 7 bases, and 19 bases lay in between. CDR3: CASSFVSGRVGNEQFF. The CDR3 DNA reads as TGCGCCAGCAGCTTTGTCTCAGGGCGGGTGGGGAATGAGCAGTTCTTC. Filled out from reference TRBV5-1 and TRBJ2-1, the complete variable domain reads KAGVTQTPRYLIKTRGQQVTLSCSPISGHRSVSWYQQTPGQGLQFLFEYFSETQRNKGNFPGRFSGRQFSNSRSEMNVSTLELGDSALYLCASSFVSGRVGNEQFFGPGTRLTVL.

This clonotype was found a few times. The gene calls are TRBV2 and TRBJ2-1; 8 nucleotides match TRBD2. The end of the DNA is better explained by TRBJ2-7, so the J call may be wrong. The CDR3 has 15 residues. Germline values: CDR1 SNHLY, CDR2 FYNNEI. DNA of the CDR3: TGTGCCAGCAGCCCCGGGACTAGGGCCTACAATGAGCAGTACTTC. Amino acid sequence: CASSPGTRAYNEQYF.

V is TRBV20-1 and J is TRBJ1-2; 7 bases fit TRBD1. The germline CDR1 and CDR2 sequences are DFQATT and SNEGSKA (reference sequence). The length of the CDR3 is 13 residues. The ends lost 4 bases at V and 6 bases at J; junction bases unmatched: 8. CDR3 region: CSATTGEEDGYTF. Here the CDR3 DNA reads TGCAGTGCTACAACAGGGGAGGAGGATGGCTACACCTTC.

The chain recombines TRBV15 with TRBJ2-7; 9 nucleotides agree with TRBD1. J gave up 6 bases and V 3 bases, and 9 bases lay outside the gene matches. The germline V gene has CDR1 LNHNV and CDR2 YYDKDF (reference sequence). The CDR3 is 15 residues long. The CDR3 bases are TGTGCCACCAGCAGTGCCGGGACAGGGTATAGCGAGCAGTACTTC. Its protein product is CATSSAGTGYSEQYF.

In this sample, this clonotype turned up a few times. The rearrangement links TRBV5-1 to TRBJ2-5, with D unresolved. The DNA end lines up better with TRBJ2-7; the J call may be wrong. Germline values: CDR1 SGHRS, CDR2 YFSETQ. The CDR3 extends over 14 amino acids. CDR3 nucleotide sequence: TGCGCCAGCAGCTGGGGTGAGCCAGCCTACGAGCAGTACTTC. This gives the protein CASSWGEPAYEQYF.

The J gene is TRBJ2-4, the V gene TRBV7-2; 7 bases fit TRBD2. The germline gives CDR1 SGHTA, CDR2 FQGNSA. The CDR3 sequence is 17 residues long. The J segment lost 0 bases and the V segment lost 1 base, leaving 6 bases of the junction unmatched. DNA for the CDR3: TGTGCCAGCAGCTTAGGGTTCGGGAGGCCAGCCAAAAACATTCAGTACTTC. This gives the protein CASSLGFGRPAKNIQYF.

This clonotype was picked up a small number of times. The chain uses TRBV6-5 and TRBJ1-6, with D possibly TRBD1 on 5 matching bases. The CDR3 has 16 residues. The germline gives CDR1 MNHEY, CDR2 SVGAGI. V dropped 2 bases and J dropped 5 bases, with 13 bases sitting between them. The CDR3 region is CASSYEAGQNNSPLHF. The CDR3 DNA follows: TGTGCCAGCAGTTACGAGGCGGGGCAAAATAATTCACCCCTCCACTTT.

On this clonotype itself: One junction end does not reproduce the germline sequence, and a read error may be involved. V usage is TRBV12-3 or TRBV12-4 and J usage is TRBJ1-6; no firm D call. CDR3 size: 13 residues. The CDR3 loop is CASSLGRRSPPHF. The CDR3 DNA sequence: TGTGCCAGCAGTTTAGGTAGGAGGTCACCCCCCCACTTT.

The chain joins TRBV20-1 to TRBJ2-1, with 11 nucleotides matching TRBD2. The CDR3 length is 14 residues. J lost 7 bases, V lost 2 bases, and 4 bases had no gene match. The germline gives CDR1 DFQATT, CDR2 SNEGSKA (reference sequence). CDR3 sequence reads: CSARSRTSGNEQFF. The CDR3, as DNA: TGCAGTGCTAGATCCCGGACTAGCGGGAATGAGCAGTTCTTC.

V is TRBV29-1 and J is TRBJ2-5, with TRBD1 identical over 7 bases. Germline V gene data show CDR1 as SQVTM and CDR2 as ANQGSEA. CDR3 length: 16 residues. V was pared by 5 bases and J by 0 bases, with 12 bases of the junction left unmatched. The CDR3 DNA reads as TGCAGCGTTTTCGGGACAGCCGTTGGCCACCAAGAGACCCAGTACTTC. Its protein product is CSVFGTAVGHQETQYF.

This clonotype showed up just a few times. This sequence joins TRBV29-1 and TRBJ2-1, with D tentatively TRBD2 (5 bases). The CDR3 runs 13 residues. Trimming removed 8 bases from V and 0 bases from J, with 11 bases in between. The germline gives CDR1 SQVTM, CDR2 ANQGSEA. The CDR3 protein is CSPTSSSYNEQFF. The DNA of the CDR3 is TGCAGCCCTACTAGTAGCTCCTACAATGAGCAGTTCTTC.

The table lists this clonotype with a count of one. V is TRBV20-1 and J is TRBJ2-5, with a weak D call TRBD2 (5 bases). The germline CDR1 and CDR2 sequences are DFQATT and SNEGSKA (reference sequence). The CDR3 is 13 amino acids. Trimming shortened V by 5 bases and J by 5 bases, and 15 bases separated the two germline ends. This CDR3 is CSARGPNGETQYF. For the CDR3, the DNA is TGCAGTGCTCGAGGGCCCAACGGGGAGACCCAGTACTTC.

This clonotype was picked up a small number of times. The chain joins TRBV10-3 to TRBJ1-1; no definite D call. V was trimmed by 5 bases and J by 3 bases, leaving 7 bases between them. The V gene's germline CDR1 is ENHRY and CDR2 SYGVKD. The CDR3 covers 12 residues. CDR3 in amino acids: CAISQRDTEAFF. The CDR3 nucleotides read TGTGCCATCAGTCAACGGGACACTGAAGCTTTCTTT.

This clonotype was seen a handful of times. The V and J genes are TRBV20-1 and TRBJ2-1; D is undetermined. CDR1 is DFQATT, CDR2 SNEGSKA, per germline (reference sequence). Trimming left V 6 bases short and J 2 bases short, with 11 bases between. This CDR3 spans 13 amino acids. The CDR3 DNA sequence: TGCAGTGCCAGAAATACTACCTACAATGAGCAGTTCTTC. It codes for CSARNTTYNEQFF.

This chain links TRBV6-1 with TRBJ1-1; no definite D call. The V and J ends lost 5 bases and 2 bases respectively, with 15 bases between them. The CDR3 contains 15 residues. CDR1 and CDR2 (germline): MNHNS, SASEGT. This CDR3 reads CASSLRADPNTEAFF. DNA for the CDR3: TGTGCCAGCAGTCTTCGGGCAGACCCAAACACTGAAGCTTTCTTT.

This chain's CDR3 is CATSDLREAKNNEQYF. The CDR3 bases are TGTGCCACCAGTGATTTGCGAGAGGCCAAAAACAATGAGCAGTACTTC. V and J are TRBV24-1 and TRBJ2-5; D gene ambiguous. Trimming took 0 bases from V and 11 from J, leaving 21 bases between them. CDR3 length: 16 residues. The germline CDR1 and CDR2 sequences are KGHDR and SFDVKD.

Written as DNA, the CDR3 is TGCAGTGCTAGTGTGGGAGTTCGAGCTTACGAGCAGTACTTC. This gives the protein CSASVGVRAYEQYF. This chain connects TRBV20-1 to TRBJ2-7, with D maybe TRBD2 (5 bases). The CDR3 runs to 14 residues. The germline V gene has CDR1 DFQATT and CDR2 SNEGSKA (reference sequence). Trimming cost V 3 bases and J 4 bases, with 16 bases left between them.